This T cell receptor (beta chain) was identified during a study of lymphopenia after photon versus proton radiotherapy. V was trimmed by 2 bases and J by 5 bases, leaving 7 bases between them. Germline V gives CDR1 MDHEN, CDR2 SYDVKM. The CDR3 extends over 13 amino acids. Study-wide findings and caveats: After the lymphocyte nadir, photon-treated repertoires showed oligoclonal expansion, especially of CD8+ Temra cells.

Note on this clone: Its antigen is unknown.

The data were produced by immunoSEQ multiplex PCR, yet TCRdb's version contains in-frame clones alone and is incomplete. The sample lists a few thousand clones, around 69% occurring once. The clonotype comes from an elderly man with esophageal cancer. The chain combines TRBV28 with TRBJ1-5; no definite D call. The sample consisted of peripheral blood, taken from a patient treated with proton-based radiotherapy. CDR3 sequence: CASSLSLHQPQHF. CDR3 bases: TGTGCCAGCAGTTTAAGTCTACATCAGCCCCAGCATTTT.